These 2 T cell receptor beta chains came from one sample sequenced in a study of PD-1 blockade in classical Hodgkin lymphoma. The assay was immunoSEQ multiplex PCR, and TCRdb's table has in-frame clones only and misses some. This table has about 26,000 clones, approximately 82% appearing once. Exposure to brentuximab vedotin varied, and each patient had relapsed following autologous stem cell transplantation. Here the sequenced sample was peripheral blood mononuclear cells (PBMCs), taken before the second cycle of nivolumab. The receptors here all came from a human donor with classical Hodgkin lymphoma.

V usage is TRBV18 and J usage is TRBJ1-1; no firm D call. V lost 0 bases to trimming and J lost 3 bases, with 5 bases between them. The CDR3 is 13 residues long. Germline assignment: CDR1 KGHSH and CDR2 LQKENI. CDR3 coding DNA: TGTGCCAGCTCACCACCGTTAGACACTGAAGCTTTCTTT. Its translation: CASSPPLDTEAFF.

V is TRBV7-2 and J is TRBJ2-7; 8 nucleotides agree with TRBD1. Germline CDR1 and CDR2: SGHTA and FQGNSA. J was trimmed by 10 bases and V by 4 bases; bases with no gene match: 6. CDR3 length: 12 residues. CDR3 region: CASSSRTGRQYF. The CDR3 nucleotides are TGTGCCAGCAGCTCAAGGACAGGGAGACAGTACTTC.